This TCR beta chain was obtained from a study of spatial heterogeneity in lung cancer. J lost 0 bases, V lost 5 bases, and 5 bases had no gene match. Germline CDR1 LGHDT, CDR2 YNNKEL (reference sequence). This CDR3 region has 17 residues. The time point: sample taken at primary tumor resection. Whole-study findings and limits: Tumor mutation counts were tracked by expanded intratumoral alpha and beta TCR counts.

This clonotype has ten or more counts. The antigen is undetermined. This beta chain is a stray sequence in a library constructed for alpha chains; its clone size is not meaningful. MiXCR was run by TCRdb on the 5' RACE reads, yielding one entry per CDR3 protein. The sample includes about 11,000 distinct CDR3 sequences, less than 5.5% of them seen just once. The gene calls are TRBV3-1 and TRBJ2-1; 12 bases line up with TRBD2. The sample here was lung tumor tissue, taken at surgery. The source is a male donor with early-stage non-small cell lung cancer. Written as DNA, the CDR3 is TGTGCCAGCAGCGACGTGACTAGCGGGAGCTCCTACAATGAGCAGTTCTTC. Protein: CASSDVTSGSSYNEQFF.